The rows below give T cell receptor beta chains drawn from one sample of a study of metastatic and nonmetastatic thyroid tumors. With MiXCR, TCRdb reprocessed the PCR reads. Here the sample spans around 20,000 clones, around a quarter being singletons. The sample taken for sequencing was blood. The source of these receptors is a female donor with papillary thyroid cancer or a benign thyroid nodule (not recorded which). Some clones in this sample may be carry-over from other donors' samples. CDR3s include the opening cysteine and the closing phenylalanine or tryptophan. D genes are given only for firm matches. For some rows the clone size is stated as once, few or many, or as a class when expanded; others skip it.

CDR3nt: TGTGCCAGCAGTCTCGGACAGTCCCTCAGCGGTTACGAGCAGTACTTC
CDR3aa: CASSLGQSLSGYEQYF
d_gene: NA
len: 16
abundance: NA
v_gene: TRBV6-1
j_gene: TRBJ2-7

CDR3nt: TGTGCCAGCAGCTTAGCCTTCGAGAACACCGGGGAGCTGTTTTTT
CDR3aa: CASSLAFENTGELFF
d_gene: NA
len: 15
abundance: many
v_gene: TRBV7-6
j_gene: TRBJ2-2

CDR3nt: TGCAGTGCAACCCCCGGGACAGATAACACAGGGGAGCTGTTTTTT
CDR3aa: CSATPGTDNTGELFF
d_gene: TRBD1
len: 15
abundance: NA
v_gene: TRBV20-1
j_gene: TRBJ2-2

CDR3nt: TGCAGTGCTAGAGATTTGGGGGGCCAGGAGCCCCAGCATTTT
CDR3aa: CSARDLGGQEPQHF
d_gene: NA
len: 14
abundance: many
v_gene: TRBV20-1
j_gene: TRBJ1-5

CDR3nt: TGTGCCAGCAGTGAAATGGTGGGAACTGAAGCTTTCTTT
CDR3aa: CASSEMVGTEAFF
d_gene: NA
len: 13
abundance: NA
v_gene: TRBV6-1
j_gene: TRBJ1-1

CDR3nt: TGCGCCAGCAGCTTGTTGGGGCTCGAGCAGTACTTC
CDR3aa: CASSLLGLEQYF
d_gene: NA
len: 12
abundance: few
v_gene: TRBV5-1
j_gene: TRBJ2-7

CDR3nt: TGCAGTGCTAGTTTCACAGGGGGCGAAAAGACCCAGTACTTC
CDR3aa: CSASFTGGEKTQYF
d_gene: TRBD1
len: 14
abundance: NA
v_gene: TRBV20-1
j_gene: TRBJ2-5

CDR3nt: TGTGCCAGCAGAACAGGGGTAGCTGGAAACACCATATATTTT
CDR3aa: CASRTGVAGNTIYF
d_gene: TRBD1
len: 14
abundance: NA
v_gene: TRBV7-2
j_gene: TRBJ1-3

CDR3nt: TGTGCCAGCAGCCACGACTTGGCCTATGGCTACACCTTC
CDR3aa: CASSHDLAYGYTF
d_gene: NA
len: 13
abundance: NA
v_gene: TRBV7-2
j_gene: TRBJ1-2

CDR3nt: TGTGCCAGCTCTCAGGGGGCGAATGCTTTCTTT
CDR3aa: CASSQGANAFF
d_gene: TRBD1
len: 11
abundance: NA
v_gene: TRBV6-2/TRBV6-3
j_gene: TRBJ1-1

CDR3nt: TGCAGTGTACCCCGGGGGAGCCAAGAGACCCAGTACTTC
CDR3aa: CSVPRGSQETQYF
d_gene: NA
len: 13
abundance: many
v_gene: TRBV20-1
j_gene: TRBJ2-5

CDR3nt: TGTGCCAGCAGTTTAACAGGGACTGGAAACACCATATATTTT
CDR3aa: CASSLTGTGNTIYF
d_gene: NA
len: 14
abundance: few
v_gene: TRBV12-3/TRBV12-4
j_gene: TRBJ1-3

CDR3nt: TGCAGTGCTAGAGGGGGACAGGGGGACACTGAAGCTTTCTTT
CDR3aa: CSARGGQGDTEAFF
d_gene: TRBD1
len: 14
abundance: many
v_gene: TRBV20-1
j_gene: TRBJ1-1

CDR3nt: TGTGCCAGCCTGGGGGAAAAGACAGCGGACTCTGGGGCCAACGTCCTGACTTTC
CDR3aa: CASLGEKTADSGANVLTF
d_gene: NA
len: 18
abundance: many
v_gene: TRBV25-1
j_gene: TRBJ2-6

CDR3nt: TGTGCCTGGAGTGTCTCGGCAGGACGCTATGGCTACACCTTC
CDR3aa: CAWSVSAGRYGYTF
d_gene: NA
len: 14
abundance: NA
v_gene: TRBV30
j_gene: TRBJ1-2

CDR3nt: TGTGCCAGCTCACCAATACCCCGACAGGGAAACACCGGGGAGCTGTTTTTT
CDR3aa: CASSPIPRQGNTGELFF
d_gene: TRBD1
len: 17
abundance: many
v_gene: TRBV18
j_gene: TRBJ2-2

CDR3nt: TGTGCCAGCATTTTGCAGGGGTGGGTTGAAAAACTGTTTTTT
CDR3aa: CASILQGWVEKLFF
d_gene: NA
len: 14
abundance: few
v_gene: TRBV6-5
j_gene: TRBJ1-4

CDR3nt: TGCGCCAGCAGCTTGGAGGGCACTGAAGCTTTCTTT
CDR3aa: CASSLEGTEAFF
d_gene: NA
len: 12
abundance: many
v_gene: TRBV5-1
j_gene: TRBJ1-1

CDR3nt: TGTGCCAGTAGTATGAACAGGGGGTTGAACACTGAAGCTTTCTTT
CDR3aa: CASSMNRGLNTEAFF
d_gene: TRBD1
len: 15
abundance: NA
v_gene: TRBV19
j_gene: TRBJ1-1

CDR3nt: TGTGCCAGCAGCCTACTAGCGGGAGGGGATGAGCAGTTCTTC
CDR3aa: CASSLLAGGDEQFF
d_gene: TRBD2
len: 14
abundance: many
v_gene: TRBV7-6
j_gene: TRBJ2-1

CDR3nt: TGTGCCAGCAGTTTGGGACTAGCGAGGACCGGGGAGCTGTTTTTT
CDR3aa: CASSLGLARTGELFF
d_gene: TRBD2
len: 15
abundance: NA
v_gene: TRBV27
j_gene: TRBJ2-2

CDR3nt: TGTGCCAGCATTTACAGGGTGCCTTGGGGCACCGGGGAGCTGTTTTTT
CDR3aa: CASIYRVPWGTGELFF
d_gene: NA
len: 16
abundance: few
v_gene: TRBV12-3/TRBV12-4
j_gene: TRBJ2-2

CDR3nt: TGCAGTGCTGGTCAAGGTGCGGAGTCGTATGGCTACACCTTC
CDR3aa: CSAGQGAESYGYTF
d_gene: NA
len: 14
abundance: once
v_gene: TRBV20-1
j_gene: TRBJ1-2

CDR3nt: TGTGCCAGCAGCCGCAAGGGAGTAGCGGGAGGGCCAAGGGATACGCAGTATTTT
CDR3aa: CASSRKGVAGGPRDTQYF
d_gene: TRBD2
len: 18
abundance: many
v_gene: TRBV11-2
j_gene: TRBJ2-3

CDR3nt: TGTGCCAGTACCCCGGACTATTACACCGGGGAGCTGTTTTTT
CDR3aa: CASTPDYYTGELFF
d_gene: NA
len: 14
abundance: NA
v_gene: TRBV19
j_gene: TRBJ2-2

CDR3nt: TGCAGTGCCGACCGGGGGGGTTCCACCGGGGAGCTGTTTTTT
CDR3aa: CSADRGGSTGELFF
d_gene: TRBD2
len: 14
abundance: many
v_gene: TRBV20-1
j_gene: TRBJ2-2

CDR3nt: TGCGCCAGCAGTGAGTCAATAGGGGTTGAGCAGTTCTTC
CDR3aa: CASSESIGVEQFF
d_gene: NA
len: 13
abundance: NA
v_gene: TRBV10-2
j_gene: TRBJ2-1

CDR3nt: TGTGCCAGCAGAAGGACATCGGTCGTCACCGGGGAGCTGTTTTTT
CDR3aa: CASRRTSVVTGELFF
d_gene: NA
len: 15
abundance: few
v_gene: TRBV12-3/TRBV12-4
j_gene: TRBJ2-2

CDR3nt: TGTGCTGGAGGATCACCTGAAGCTTTCTTT
CDR3aa: CAGGSPEAFF
d_gene: NA
len: 10
abundance: medium-sized
v_gene: TRBV30
j_gene: TRBJ1-1

CDR3nt: TGTGCCACCAGCAGAGATAGGTCAGTGTTTGCTTCCTACGAGCAGTACTTC
CDR3aa: CATSRDRSVFASYEQYF
d_gene: NA
len: 17
abundance: medium-sized
v_gene: TRBV15
j_gene: TRBJ2-7

CDR3nt: TGTGCCAGCAGCCGTAATAGCAATCAGCCCCAGCATTTT
CDR3aa: CASSRNSNQPQHF
d_gene: NA
len: 13
abundance: NA
v_gene: TRBV12-3/TRBV12-4
j_gene: TRBJ1-5

CDR3nt: TGTGCCAGCAGTGGACAGGGCAGGCGTAATGAAAAACTGTTTTTT
CDR3aa: CASSGQGRRNEKLFF
d_gene: TRBD1
len: 15
abundance: many
v_gene: TRBV2
j_gene: TRBJ1-4

CDR3nt: TGTGCCAGCAGTCATAAGGGGGGGCGAAGGACAGATACGCAGTATTTT
CDR3aa: CASSHKGGRRTDTQYF
d_gene: NA
len: 16
abundance: few
v_gene: TRBV27
j_gene: TRBJ2-3

CDR3nt: TGTGCCAGCAGCCCTGGGGCTTCTCATACGCAGTATTTT
CDR3aa: CASSPGASHTQYF
d_gene: NA
len: 13
abundance: many
v_gene: TRBV7-9
j_gene: TRBJ2-3

CDR3nt: TGTGCCAGCAGCCGAGGGACAGGGAGGCAGGGCACTGAAGCTTTCTTT
CDR3aa: CASSRGTGRQGTEAFF
d_gene: TRBD1
len: 16
abundance: NA
v_gene: TRBV11-2
j_gene: TRBJ1-1

CDR3nt: TGCGCCAGCAGCCCGGGGACAGGCTCCGAATTCGGGGTTGAAGCTTTCTTT
CDR3aa: CASSPGTGSEFGVEAFF
d_gene: TRBD1
len: 17
abundance: NA
v_gene: TRBV5-1
j_gene: TRBJ1-1

CDR3nt: TGTGCCATCATTTCTGGGACGGGCACCATATATTTT
CDR3aa: CAIISGTGTIYF
d_gene: NA
len: 12
abundance: NA
v_gene: TRBV11-3
j_gene: TRBJ1-3

CDR3nt: TGTGCCAGCAGTTACTTCGGACCCCGCAATGAGCAGTTCTTC
CDR3aa: CASSYFGPRNEQFF
d_gene: NA
len: 14
abundance: NA
v_gene: TRBV6-2/TRBV6-3
j_gene: TRBJ2-1

CDR3nt: TGTGCCAACAGCTTGAACGAAGGGGGCGCATATACGCAGTATTTT
CDR3aa: CANSLNEGGAYTQYF
d_gene: TRBD1
len: 15
abundance: NA
v_gene: TRBV5-8
j_gene: TRBJ2-3